This T cell receptor beta chain was retrieved from a study of cytomegalovirus exposure and HLA in healthy donors (dated 2017 in TCRdb). Turning to the overall study: An earlier analysis of 587 of the donors reported about 300 Gb of sequence data and 117 million unique TCR beta sequences obtained from some 170 million T cells. Donor age, sex, ethnicity and CMV serostatus were collected together with the repertoire data. Among around 400 genotyped donors of the cohort, an average of 235,054 unique TCR beta nucleotide sequences were sequenced per donor, roughly a sixth of them non-productive. The number of typed donors differed by locus: about 620-630 for A, B, C, DRB1 and DQB1; approximately 530 for DQA1; 606 for DPA1; and some 470 for DPB1. The study aimed to test whether cataloging public T cell receptors could reveal signatures of past pathogen exposure. An earlier analysis of around 540 of the donors applied high-throughput TCR beta sequencing to assess whether each TCR beta V gene segment acted as functional or pseudogenic. The study profiled the T cell repertoires of some 610 subjects by immunosequencing and related them to cytomegalovirus serostatus. To predict cytomegalovirus infection status, the study combined high-throughput TCR immunosequencing, statistical association of individual TCRs with disease status, and machine learning. HLA typing included class I and class II loci at four-digit resolution. A separate validation cohort of approximately 130 different subjects was used in addition to the roughly 670-subject first cohort. In a later analysis, previously published TCR beta repertoires from about 640 donors were re-analyzed and high-resolution HLA genotyping was added so that TCR occurrence patterns could be studied. Every discovery cohort repertoire had been produced on one sequencing platform. In a later genetic analysis, genome-wide SNP genotypes for about three fifths of the 666 donors were used, and that subset was treated as a discovery cohort. In the later analysis, no new phenotypic data were used to find candidate immune exposures; instead, reliance was placed on TCR beta sequences and their occurrence across donors. Around 300 gigabases of sequencing data and 80 million or so unique TCR sequences were included in an early release covering about 700 HLA-typed donors. Five DR-DQ haplotypes were treated as single units for association and clustering because of strong linkage in the cohort. The genetic ancestry cluster associated with self-reported Caucasian donors included 65% to 90% of the approximately 430 genotyped donors.

The cohort consisted of approximately 670 healthy bone marrow donors. Cohort members were all nominally healthy when sampled, although unrecorded immune exposures were likely present. The donor was CMV seronegative and was included in the group of hundreds of seronegative cohort members. Each donor provided a peripheral blood sample, and peripheral blood mononuclear cells were used for TCR beta sequencing. The Qiagen DNeasy Blood Extraction Kit was used to extract genomic DNA from the blood cell samples. Findings and caveats that apply to the study as a whole: In a later analysis, around 15,000 TCR beta sequences were associated with specific HLA alleles at a false discovery rate of 0.05. In vitro tests confirmed that a few of the cytomegalovirus-associated TCR beta chains recognize cytomegalovirus antigens. An earlier analysis of approximately 570 of the donors showed that most TCR beta V segments appeared in productive rearrangements either about 87% or about 30% of the time, which broadly matched IMGT annotations. According to a later analysis, TCR association rates differed among HLA loci, with DRB1 alleles showing the most associated TCRs and HLA-C alleles showing the fewest. The earlier analysis of around 600 of the donors excluded some 15 rarely observed V segments, including chromosome 9 orphons, because counts were too low. In a later genetic analysis, a missense DCLRE1C variant was associated with V-gene and J-gene trimming of TCR beta chains, and the association was replicated in an independent cohort. The study gave a list of some 150 TCR beta chains associated with cytomegalovirus. A further reported finding was that TCR beta sequences accurately predicted the HLA-A and HLA-B alleles for most subjects in the first cohort. The presence/absence analyses assumed that sequencing depth was roughly uniform across donors, and that assumption may not be true. The sequencing pipeline was judged likely to have produced a cluster of highly shared sequence variants as a technical artifact. HLA typing was unavailable for some donors at each locus, so association tests used only the typed subset. In this cohort, only TCR beta chains were sequenced, and detectable features were limited by the absence of alpha or paired-chain data. A later analysis reported that several top co-occurrence clusters appeared linked to parvovirus B19, influenza, CMV and Epstein-Barr virus. In both the original and validation cohorts, the classifier was reported to diagnose cytomegalovirus status with high specificity and sensitivity. According to a later analysis, most CMV-associated TCR beta chains appeared to be HLA-restricted, and the HLA associations seemed to be driven largely by CMV exposure. According to a later genetic analysis, donors in an Asian-associated ancestry cluster had fewer N-insertions in productive TCRs than the roughly 700-donor mean. The only immune exposure information available for the cohort was CMV serostatus. When HLA alleles, especially DR and DQ, strongly co-occurred, attributing TCR associations to individual alleles was difficult. The 87-base-pair reads could not distinguish some IMGT-functional V segments, including TRBV6-2 and TRBV6-3, so those segments were excluded. It was suggested by the authors that the approach could potentially be generalized to other disease states and immunological phenotypes. While some public TCRs were present in many individuals, most TCR sequences turned up only very rarely across donors. Linkage disequilibrium might explain the correlated functional status among segregating V segments, but an unknown experimental factor could not be ruled out. In a later analysis, HLA-associated TCR beta chains were found to be more clonally expanded and to have lower generation probabilities than equally common non-associated chains.

CDR1 and CDR2, looked up from the germline V gene, are LGHNA and YSLEER. The germline V and J ends show losses of 3 bases and 1 base respectively, and no gene match explains 2 bases of the junction. The CDR3 numbers 17 residues from cysteine through phenylalanine. CDR3 DNA is the only sequence kept; it has 51 bases, read in frame from the first base. As for this clone: Its antigen target is currently unknown. Base qualities are not recorded, but no much larger clone differs from it by a single base.

Receptor amplification or capture employed the immunoSEQ multiplex PCR assay. A mixture of 60 forward primers for TCR Vbeta segments and 13 reverse primers for TCR Jbeta segments was used in the multiplex PCR. Amplification of the CDR3 region of rearranged TCR beta genes was performed with a multiplex PCR assay on genomic DNA. The amplified TCR beta libraries were sequenced on the Illumina HiSeq System as 87-base-pair reads. In the paper's pipeline: Across the 500 to 850 repertoires, a later analysis counted about 81 million unique TCR beta chains, around 11 million of which were shared by at least two donors. To remove PCR and sequencing errors, raw reads were error-corrected and collapsed into unique sequences using a nearest-neighbor algorithm that merged closely related sequences. To assign V, D and J gene segments, CDR3 sequences were aligned to IMGT reference sequences. For a sequence to be retained, a match of at least six nucleotides to both a V gene segment and a J gene segment was required. Rearrangements were called productive when the CDR3 lacked stop codons and stayed in frame with V and J; all others were non-productive. CDR3 was defined by IMGT convention, running from the second conserved V-encoded cysteine to the conserved J-encoded phenylalanine. In an earlier analysis of around 570 of the donors, sequences lacking an unambiguous match to a single V gene segment were excluded. In an earlier analysis of about 590 of the donors, a V segment was called functional when productive rearrangements were above 56.7%, and segregating when the standard deviation between donors exceeded 5%. A statistical classification framework was developed to diagnose cytomegalovirus status using the catalog of TCR beta chain sequences. V and J gene assignment, in a later analysis, came from comparing TCR nucleotide sequences with IMGT/GENE-DB human TR gene sequences. A later analysis assigned CDR3 sequences and most-parsimonious VDJ recombination scenarios with the TCRdist pipeline. In a later analysis, each TCR beta chain was defined by its CDR3 amino acid sequence together with its V-gene family, and reads lacking a unique V-gene family were excluded. To address suspected cross-contamination and a sequencing artifact, a later analysis removed several hundred highly shared, low-generation-probability nucleotide sequences. For each public chain, a later analysis derived a clonal expansion index from normalized ranks of inferred template counts within each repertoire. Generation probabilities in a later analysis came from a VDJ recombination model fitted to out-of-frame rearrangements, and those results were checked against IGoR. A later analysis scored TCR-TCR, TCR-HLA and TCR-CMV co-occurrence with hypergeometric tests, applying a repertoire-size bias correction to TCR pairs. In a later analysis, false discovery rates were estimated by permuting HLA or CMV assignments 20 times. In a later analysis, co-occurring TCRs were grouped with DBSCAN, and TCRdist sequence similarity was added when clustering was performed within HLA-allele-positive subsets. Repertoires with fewer than 30,000 or more than 120,000 public chains, plus five repertoires with anomalous nucleotide sharing, were excluded from co-occurrence clustering. TCRdb re-hosts the immuneACCESS table, in-frame sequences only. Its copies lack some clones; in the studies checked, an unresolved V gene accounts for under half of them, and the cause for the rest is not known. V and J calls and clone size are those listed in that table; D and trimming were worked out from the DNA. The sample yields over 100,000 clones; roughly 80% were counted once. Just over 2.5% of the sample is in the top ten clones.

The material sequenced was PBMCs. The origin of this receptor is a middle-aged man in good health and CMV-seronegative. The V gene is TRBV4-3 and the J gene is TRBJ2-2; 13 central bases correspond to TRBD2. The CDR3 corresponds to CASSHTSGGENTGELFF. Here is the DNA: TGCGCCAGCAGCCATACTAGCGGGGGGGAGAACACCGGGGAGCTGTTTTTT.